This TCR beta chain comes out of a study of CD8 T cells in ankylosing spondylitis. This clonotype was counted only a few times. What it binds is not known. V lost 4 bases and J lost 4; bases outside the gene matches: 4. This CDR3 region has 14 residues. Germline V gene sequence: CDR1 SGHAT, CDR2 FQNNGV. Study results and limitations: Clones tied to disease were said to be significantly enriched in matched ankylosing spondylitis synovial fluid. Within peripheral blood, clones linked to disease were CD8+ and relatively rare. Within ankylosing spondylitis blood, a TCR beta motif made up of under 10 highly homologous variants appeared to be characteristic. A number of the motif variants had already been described in reactive arthritis synovial fluid and blood.

In making TCR beta libraries, quantitative 5'-RACE with molecular barcodes was used. One entry per CDR3 protein results from TCRdb running MiXCR on the 5' RACE reads. The sample carries about 750,000 distinct CDR3 sequences, around 19% recorded once. The sequence came from a male donor with ankylosing spondylitis. The sample was blood, either unsorted or a sorted T cell fraction (not recorded which). This chain uses TRBV11-2 with TRBJ1-3; 7 bases match TRBD1. CDR3 region: CASSWGQRGNTIYF. The CDR3 bases are TGTGCCAGCAGCTGGGGACAGCGAGGAAACACCATATATTTT.